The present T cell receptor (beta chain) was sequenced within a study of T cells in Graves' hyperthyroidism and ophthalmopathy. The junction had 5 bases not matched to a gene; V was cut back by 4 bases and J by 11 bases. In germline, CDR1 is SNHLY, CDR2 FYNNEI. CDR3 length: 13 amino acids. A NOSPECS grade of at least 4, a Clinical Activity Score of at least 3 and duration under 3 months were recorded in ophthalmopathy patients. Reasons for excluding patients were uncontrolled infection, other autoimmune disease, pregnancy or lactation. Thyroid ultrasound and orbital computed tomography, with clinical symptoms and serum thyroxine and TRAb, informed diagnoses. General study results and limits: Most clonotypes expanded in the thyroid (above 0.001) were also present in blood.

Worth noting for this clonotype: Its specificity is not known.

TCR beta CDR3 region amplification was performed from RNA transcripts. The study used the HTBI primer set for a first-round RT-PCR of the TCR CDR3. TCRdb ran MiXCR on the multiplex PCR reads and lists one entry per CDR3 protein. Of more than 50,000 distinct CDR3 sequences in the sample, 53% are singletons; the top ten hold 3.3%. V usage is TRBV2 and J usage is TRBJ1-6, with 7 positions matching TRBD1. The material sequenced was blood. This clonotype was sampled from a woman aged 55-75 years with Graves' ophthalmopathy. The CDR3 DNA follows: TGTGCCAGCAGTGTGGGGGACAGACCACCCCTCCACTTT. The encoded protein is CASSVGDRPPLHF.